This T cell receptor beta chain is drawn from a study of blood T cell repertoires in COVID-19. CDR1 is MNHEY, CDR2 SVGAGI, per germline. Trimming cost V 0 bases and J 7 bases; bases outside gene matches: 7. This CDR3 is built from 16 residues. Sequencing was performed with immunoSEQ multiplex PCR; in TCRdb, only in-frame clones are kept and a portion is missing. The sample has roughly 150,000 clones; 70% to 80% are singletons. The source material was peripheral blood. This sequence was found in a woman in her fifties or sixties with COVID-19, enrolled during active disease. This chain links TRBV6-5 with TRBJ2-2; 8 positions match TRBD2. In DNA form, the CDR3 reads TGTGCCAGCAGTTACTCCCGGCGGACTAGCTTCGGGGAGCTGTTTTTT. It yields the protein CASSYSRRTSFGELFF.